This is a list of T cell receptor beta chains from one sample in a study of cytomegalovirus exposure and HLA in healthy donors. Produced via immunoSEQ multiplex PCR; TCRdb's table is partial and in-frame only. The repertoire consists of approximately 220,000 clones, with 65% to 80% occurring once and the leading ten covering around a sixth. Input material: PBMCs. Every receptor here comes from a man in his forties in good health and CMV-seronegative. CDR3s leave out the opening cysteine and the closing phenylalanine or tryptophan. The size of a clone is reported for some rows only, either as once, few or many, or as a class for expanded clones.

v_call	j_call	clone_size	cdr3_aa
TRBV28	TRBJ2-6	NA	ASGRASGANVLT
TRBV7-3	TRBJ2-1	NA	ASSRTSGGYNEQF
TRBV5-5	TRBJ1-5	NA	ASSFWGRDQPQH
TRBV18	TRBJ2-3	NA	ASSPPSGDTQY
TRBV29-1	TRBJ1-1	NA	SVGGVTEAF
TRBV7-2	TRBJ1-1	NA	ASSLRPRGDTEAF
TRBV7-9	TRBJ1-3	few	ASSLVYSGNTIY
TRBV9	TRBJ2-7	NA	ASSVGAGGDQY
TRBV9	TRBJ2-1	NA	ASSLTSGGFSSYNEQF
TRBV10-1	TRBJ2-7	NA	ASSSTGTGVEQY
TRBV29-1	TRBJ1-2	NA	SGQGLNGYT
TRBV5-4	TRBJ2-7	NA	ASSLMRGAYEQY
TRBV29-1	TRBJ2-1	NA	SEVAGMNEQF
TRBV28	TRBJ2-3	NA	ASSLSSGLAPDTQY
TRBV11-1	TRBJ1-1	NA	ASSFFEEMNTEAF
TRBV29-1	TRBJ2-1	NA	SAGSLVVNEQF
TRBV6-5	TRBJ2-1	NA	ATLAGPYNEQF
TRBV5-6	TRBJ1-2	NA	ASSRSGTELYGYT
TRBV10-2	TRBJ2-3	NA	ASLRLAGGRASPVGADTQY
TRBV4-2	TRBJ1-2	few	ASSEGWGRGYGYT
TRBV4-1	TRBJ2-7	NA	ASSQEGLAAYEQY
TRBV9	TRBJ2-7	once	ASSLGPSYEQY
TRBV5-4	NA	NA	TMGQGTSGRPYEQY
TRBV7-2	TRBJ2-7	few	ASSPPSALSYEQY
TRBV19	TRBJ1-1	NA	ASSRYGTTNTEAF
TRBV14	TRBJ2-2	NA	ASSSETGELF
TRBV14	TRBJ2-3	NA	ASSQDRSGWSGSDTQY
TRBV27	TRBJ2-7	few	ASSFPPGQTSYEQY
TRBV12-1	TRBJ2-3	NA	ASSSPGLAGLWVLEDTQY